The sequence of this T cell receptor beta chain was determined in a study of blood T cell repertoires in COVID-19. Study details: Whether acute or convalescent, the COVID-19 samples came from the United States, Italy and Spain. T cells, B-cell-depleted T cells, or PBMCs provided the cDNA or gDNA that served as material.

The CDR3 length is 12 residues. With 4 bases removed from V and 7 bases from J, the gap between germline ends came to 8 bases. The germline V gene encodes CDR1 SNHLY and CDR2 FYNNEI. This table comes from immunoSEQ multiplex PCR, and its TCRdb copy is limited to in-frame clones, with some not included. Of 100,000 to 150,000 clones detected, around 87% appear once; the ten largest clones hold more than 2%. This receptor was identified in a woman between 50 and 59 years old with acute or convalescent COVID-19. The chain links TRBV2 to TRBJ1-5; D is unclear. Input material: peripheral blood. As DNA, the CDR3 is TGTGCCAGCAGTGGTCTCTTACAGCCCCAGCATTTT. Residues: CASSGLLQPQHF.